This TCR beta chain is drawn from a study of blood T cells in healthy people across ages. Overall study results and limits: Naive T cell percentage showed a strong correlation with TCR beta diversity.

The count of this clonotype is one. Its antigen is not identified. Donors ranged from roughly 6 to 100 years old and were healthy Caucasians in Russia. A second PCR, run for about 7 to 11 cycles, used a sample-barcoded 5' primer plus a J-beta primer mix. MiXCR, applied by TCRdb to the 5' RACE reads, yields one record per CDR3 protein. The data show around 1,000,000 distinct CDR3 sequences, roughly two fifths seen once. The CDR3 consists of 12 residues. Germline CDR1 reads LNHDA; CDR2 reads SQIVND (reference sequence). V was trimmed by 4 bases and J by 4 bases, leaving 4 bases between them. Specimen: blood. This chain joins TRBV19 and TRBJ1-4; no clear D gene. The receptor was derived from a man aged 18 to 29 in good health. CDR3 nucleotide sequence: TGTGCCAGTAGTACGCGTAATGAAAAACTGTTTTTT. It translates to CASSTRNEKLFF.